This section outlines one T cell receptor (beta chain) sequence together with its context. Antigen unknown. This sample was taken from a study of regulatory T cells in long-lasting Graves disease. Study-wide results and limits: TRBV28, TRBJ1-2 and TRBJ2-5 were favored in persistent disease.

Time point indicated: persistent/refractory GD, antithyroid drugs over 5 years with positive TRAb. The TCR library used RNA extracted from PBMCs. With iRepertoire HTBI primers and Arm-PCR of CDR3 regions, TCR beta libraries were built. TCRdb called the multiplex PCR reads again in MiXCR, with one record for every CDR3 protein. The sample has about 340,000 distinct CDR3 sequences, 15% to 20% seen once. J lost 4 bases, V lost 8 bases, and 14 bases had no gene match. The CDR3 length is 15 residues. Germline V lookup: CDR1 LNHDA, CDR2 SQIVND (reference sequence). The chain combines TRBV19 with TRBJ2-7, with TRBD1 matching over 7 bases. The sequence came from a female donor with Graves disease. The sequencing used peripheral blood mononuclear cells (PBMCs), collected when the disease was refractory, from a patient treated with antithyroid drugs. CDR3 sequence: CASQLSPGQSYEQYF. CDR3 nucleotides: TGTGCCAGTCAACTTTCACCGGGACAGTCGTACGAGCAGTACTTC. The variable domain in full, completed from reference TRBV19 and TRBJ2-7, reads DGGITQSPKYLFRKEGQNVTLSCEQNLNHDAMYWYRQDPGQGLRLIYYSQIVNDFQKGDIAEGYSVSREKKESFPLTVTSAQKNPTAFYLCASQLSPGQSYEQYFGPGTRLTVT.